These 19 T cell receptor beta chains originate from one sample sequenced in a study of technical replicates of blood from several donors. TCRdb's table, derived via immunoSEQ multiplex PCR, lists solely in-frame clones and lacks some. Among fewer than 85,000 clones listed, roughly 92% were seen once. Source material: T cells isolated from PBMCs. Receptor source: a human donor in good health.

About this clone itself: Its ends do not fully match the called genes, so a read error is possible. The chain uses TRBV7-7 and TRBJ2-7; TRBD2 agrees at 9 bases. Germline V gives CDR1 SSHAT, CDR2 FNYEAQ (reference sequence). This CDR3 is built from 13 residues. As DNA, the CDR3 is TGTGCTAGCAGCTTGGGACTAGCCGACGAGCAGTACTTC. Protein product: CASSLGLADEQYF.

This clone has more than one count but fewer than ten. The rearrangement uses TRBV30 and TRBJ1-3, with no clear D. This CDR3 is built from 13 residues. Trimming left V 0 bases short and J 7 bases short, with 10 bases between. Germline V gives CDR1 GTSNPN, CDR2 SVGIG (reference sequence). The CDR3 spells CAWSVQFGNTIYF. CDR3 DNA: TGTGCCTGGAGTGTACAGTTTGGGAACACCATATATTTT.

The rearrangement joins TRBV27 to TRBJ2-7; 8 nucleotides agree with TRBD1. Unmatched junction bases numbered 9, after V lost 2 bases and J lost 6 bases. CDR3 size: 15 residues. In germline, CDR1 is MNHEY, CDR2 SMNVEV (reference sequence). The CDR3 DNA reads TGTGCCAGCAGTTTAATGTTCCGGACAGGGTTCGAGCAGTACTTC. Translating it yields CASSLMFRTGFEQYF.

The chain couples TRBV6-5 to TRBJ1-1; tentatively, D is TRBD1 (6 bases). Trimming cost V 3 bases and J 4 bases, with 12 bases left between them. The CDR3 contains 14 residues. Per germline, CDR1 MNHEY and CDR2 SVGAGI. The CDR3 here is CASSYQGTGTEAFF. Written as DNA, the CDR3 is TGTGCCAGCAGTTATCAGGGGACGGGCACTGAAGCTTTCTTT.

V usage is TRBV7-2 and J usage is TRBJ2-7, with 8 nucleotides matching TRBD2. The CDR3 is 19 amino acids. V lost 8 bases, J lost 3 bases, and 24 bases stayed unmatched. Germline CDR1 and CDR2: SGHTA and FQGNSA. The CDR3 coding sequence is TGTGCCAGCCGGTGGCGAGTGTCTAGCGGGCTCCTGGGCCACTACGAGCAGTACTTC. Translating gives CASRWRVSSGLLGHYEQYF.

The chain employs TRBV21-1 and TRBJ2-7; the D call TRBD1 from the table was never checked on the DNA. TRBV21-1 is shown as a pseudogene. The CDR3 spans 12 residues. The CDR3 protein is CASLQGLHEQYF. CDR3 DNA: TGTGCCAGCTTACAGGGGCTCCACGAGCAGTACTTC.

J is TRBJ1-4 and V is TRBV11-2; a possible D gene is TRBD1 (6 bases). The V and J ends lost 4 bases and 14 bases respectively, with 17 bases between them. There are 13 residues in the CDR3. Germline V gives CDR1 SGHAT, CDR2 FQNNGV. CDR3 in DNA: TGTGCCAGCAGCTCCGGCCAGGGGCAGTGGCTGTTTTTT. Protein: CASSSGQGQWLFF.

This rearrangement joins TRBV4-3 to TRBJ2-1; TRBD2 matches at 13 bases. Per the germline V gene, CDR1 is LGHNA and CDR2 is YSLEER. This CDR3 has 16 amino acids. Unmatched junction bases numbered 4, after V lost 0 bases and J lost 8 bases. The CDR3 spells CASSQDAGLAGDEQFF. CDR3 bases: TGCGCCAGCAGCCAAGATGCTGGACTAGCGGGAGATGAGCAGTTCTTC.

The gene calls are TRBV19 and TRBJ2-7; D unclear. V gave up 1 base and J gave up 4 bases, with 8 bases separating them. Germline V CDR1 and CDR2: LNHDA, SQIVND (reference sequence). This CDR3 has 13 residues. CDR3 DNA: TGTGCCAGTAGTATAGGGTCGCGGTACGAGCAGTACTTC. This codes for CASSIGSRYEQYF. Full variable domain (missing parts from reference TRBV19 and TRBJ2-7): DGGITQSPKYLFRKEGQNVTLSCEQNLNHDAMYWYRQDPGQGLRLIYYSQIVNDFQKGDIAEGYSVSREKKESFPLTVTSAQKNPTAFYLCASSIGSRYEQYFGPGTRLTVT.

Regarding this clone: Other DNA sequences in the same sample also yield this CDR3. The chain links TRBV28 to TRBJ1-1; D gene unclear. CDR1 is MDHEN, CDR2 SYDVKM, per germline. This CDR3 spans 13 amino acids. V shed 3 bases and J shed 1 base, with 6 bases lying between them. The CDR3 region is CASSFRGNTEAFF. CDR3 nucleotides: TGTGCCAGCAGTTTTAGAGGGAACACTGAAGCTTTCTTT.

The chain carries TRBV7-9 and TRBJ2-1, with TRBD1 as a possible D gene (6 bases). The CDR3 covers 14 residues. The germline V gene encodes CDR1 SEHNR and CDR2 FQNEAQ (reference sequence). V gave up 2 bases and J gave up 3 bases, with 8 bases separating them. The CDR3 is CASSLQGNYNEQFF. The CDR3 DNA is TGTGCCAGCAGCTTACAGGGGAACTACAATGAGCAGTTCTTC.

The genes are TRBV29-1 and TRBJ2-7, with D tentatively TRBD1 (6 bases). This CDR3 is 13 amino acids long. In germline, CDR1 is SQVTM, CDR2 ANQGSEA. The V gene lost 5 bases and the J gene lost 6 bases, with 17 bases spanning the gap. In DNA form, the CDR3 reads TGCAGCGTTCAATCGCAGGGGCCGACCGAGCAGTACTTC. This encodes CSVQSQGPTEQYF.

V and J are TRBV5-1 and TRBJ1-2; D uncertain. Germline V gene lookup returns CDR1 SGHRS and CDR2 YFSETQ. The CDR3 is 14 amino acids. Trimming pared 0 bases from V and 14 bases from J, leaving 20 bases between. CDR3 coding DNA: TGCGCCAGCAGCTTGGATAGCAGACCGGAAAGTTGGACCTTC. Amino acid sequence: CASSLDSRPESWTF.

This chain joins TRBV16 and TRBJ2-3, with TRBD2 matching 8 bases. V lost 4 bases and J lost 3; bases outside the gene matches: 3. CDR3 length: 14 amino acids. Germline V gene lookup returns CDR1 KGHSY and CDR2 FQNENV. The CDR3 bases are TGTGCCAGCAGCCGAACGGGAGGGACAGATACGCAGTATTTT. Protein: CASSRTGGTDTQYF.

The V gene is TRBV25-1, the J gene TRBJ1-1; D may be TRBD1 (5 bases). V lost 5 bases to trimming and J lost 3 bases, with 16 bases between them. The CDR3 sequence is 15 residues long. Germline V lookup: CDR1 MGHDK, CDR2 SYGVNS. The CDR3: CASSIPSKGDTEAFF. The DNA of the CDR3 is TGTGCCAGCAGTATACCCTCCAAAGGGGACACTGAAGCTTTCTTT.

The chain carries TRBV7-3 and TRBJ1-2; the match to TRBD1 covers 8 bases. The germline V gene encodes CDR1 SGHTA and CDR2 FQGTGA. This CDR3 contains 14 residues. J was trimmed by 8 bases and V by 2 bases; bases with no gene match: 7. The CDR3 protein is CASSLSGTGDGYTF. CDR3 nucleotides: TGTGCCAGCAGCTTATCCGGGACAGGTGACGGCTACACCTTC.

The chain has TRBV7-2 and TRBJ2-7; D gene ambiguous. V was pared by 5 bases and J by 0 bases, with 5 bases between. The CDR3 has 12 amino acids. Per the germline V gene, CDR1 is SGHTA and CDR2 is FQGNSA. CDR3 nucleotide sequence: TGTGCCAGCAGCCCGAGCTCCTACGAGCAGTACTTC. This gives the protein CASSPSSYEQYF.

CDR3 sequence: CASSSYLPGLVSTGELFF. The CDR3 DNA reads as TGCGCCAGCAGCTCCTATCTCCCGGGACTAGTCTCGACCGGGGAGCTGTTTTTT. This chain uses TRBV5-1 with TRBJ2-2; the match to TRBD2 covers 8 bases. Germline V gives CDR1 SGHRS, CDR2 YFSETQ. This CDR3 is built from 18 residues. Losses at the gene ends were 3 bases for V and 5 bases for J; bases not matched to a gene: 15.

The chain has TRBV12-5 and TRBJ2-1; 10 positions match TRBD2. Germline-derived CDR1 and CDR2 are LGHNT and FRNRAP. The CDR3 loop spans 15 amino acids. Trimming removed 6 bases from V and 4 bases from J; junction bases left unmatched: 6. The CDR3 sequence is CASGLRTSGYNEQFF. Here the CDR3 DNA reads TGTGCTAGTGGCCTTCGGACTAGCGGATACAATGAGCAGTTCTTC. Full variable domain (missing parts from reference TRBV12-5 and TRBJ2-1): DARVTQTPRHKVTEMGQEVTMRCQPILGHNTVFWYRQTMMQGLELLAYFRNRAPLDDSGMPKDRFSAEMPDATLATLKIQPSEPRDSAVYFCASGLRTSGYNEQFFGPGTRLTVL.